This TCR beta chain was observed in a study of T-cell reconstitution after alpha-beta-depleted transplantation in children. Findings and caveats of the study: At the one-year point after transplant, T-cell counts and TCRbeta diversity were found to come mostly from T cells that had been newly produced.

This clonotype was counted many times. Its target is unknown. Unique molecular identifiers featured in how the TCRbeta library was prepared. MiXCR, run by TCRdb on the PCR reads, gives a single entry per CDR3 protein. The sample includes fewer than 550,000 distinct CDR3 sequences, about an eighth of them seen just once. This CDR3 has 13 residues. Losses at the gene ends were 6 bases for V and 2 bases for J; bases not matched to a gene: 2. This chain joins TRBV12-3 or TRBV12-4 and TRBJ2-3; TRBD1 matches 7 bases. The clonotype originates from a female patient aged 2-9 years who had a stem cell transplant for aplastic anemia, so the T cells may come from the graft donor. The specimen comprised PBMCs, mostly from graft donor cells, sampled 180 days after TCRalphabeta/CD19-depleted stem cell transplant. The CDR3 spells CASRGTVTDTQYF. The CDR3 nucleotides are TGTGCCAGCAGAGGGACAGTCACAGATACGCAGTATTTT.